This T cell receptor (beta chain) was captured by sequencing in a study of blood T cell repertoires in COVID-19. Whole-study context: Samples of COVID-19 (acute and convalescent) were obtained from the United States, Italy and Spain.

V lost 3 bases and J 5 bases, leaving 10 bases between the germline ends. The CDR3 spans 13 residues. Under the authors' procedure: For nucleated cells, counts were estimated from reference gene primer amplification. The table came from immunoSEQ multiplex PCR; TCRdb's copy has only in-frame clones and leaves some out. That table supplies the V and J calls and clone size; D and trimming were determined from the DNA. Altogether some 270,000 clones are present, around nine tenths being singletons, with the ten largest covering around 2%. J is TRBJ1-2 and V is TRBV12-3 or TRBV12-4, with unresolved D. Sequencing was performed on peripheral blood. The sequence was obtained from a man aged 45 to 65 with acute or convalescent COVID-19. The CDR3 DNA reads as TGTGCCAGCAGTTTCTTAGCGTTTTATGGCTACACCTTC. Translated: CASSFLAFYGYTF.